This TCR beta chain was sequenced during a study of OX40 agonist ivuxolimab in advanced cancers. V gave up 5 bases and J gave up 1 base, with 9 bases separating them. Germline values: CDR1 SGHKS, CDR2 YYEKEE (reference sequence). The CDR3 extends over 14 amino acids. TCRdb keeps only in-frame clones here, not all; method: immunoSEQ multiplex PCR. This table has some 23,000 clones, approximately 91% appearing once. This receptor was obtained from an adult with an advanced solid tumor such as melanoma, head and neck, liver or kidney cancer. The input for sequencing was CD4+ or CD8+ T cells sorted from blood, taken in a trial of the OX40 agonist ivuxolimab. The chain recombines TRBV5-5 with TRBJ2-2, with D possibly being TRBD1 (6 bases). CDR3 bases: TGTGCCAGCAGTTTACAGGGGAACACCGGGGAGCTGTTTTTT. Translation: CASSLQGNTGELFF.